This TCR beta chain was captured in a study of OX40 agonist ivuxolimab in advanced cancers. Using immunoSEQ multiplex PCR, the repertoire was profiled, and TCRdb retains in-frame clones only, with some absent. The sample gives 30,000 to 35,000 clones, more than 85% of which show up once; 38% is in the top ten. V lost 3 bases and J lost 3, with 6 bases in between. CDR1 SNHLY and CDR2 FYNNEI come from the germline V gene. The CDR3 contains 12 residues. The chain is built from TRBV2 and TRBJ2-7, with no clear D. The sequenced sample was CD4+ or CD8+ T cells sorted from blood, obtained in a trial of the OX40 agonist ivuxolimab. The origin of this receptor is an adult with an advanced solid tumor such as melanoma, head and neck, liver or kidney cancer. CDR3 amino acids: CASSEASYEQYF. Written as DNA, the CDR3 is TGTGCCAGCAGTGAGGCTAGCTACGAGCAGTACTTC.